This paragraph covers one T cell receptor (beta chain) sequence. As yet, its antigen is unknown. Healthy bone marrow donors made up the donors. Primers included in the PCR were 60 Vbeta and 13 Jbeta primers. The data were produced by immunoSEQ multiplex PCR, yet TCRdb's version contains in-frame clones alone and is incomplete. The sample comprises over 120,000 clones, 80% of which are singletons, and under 3% rests with the top ten. The data stem from a study of cytomegalovirus exposure and HLA in healthy donors. Study-level background: Earlier, almost 120 million unique TCR beta sequences were recovered from about 170 million T cells by an analysis. Findings of the study overall: It was likely that a cluster of highly shared sequence variants was a sequencing artifact. A link between a missense DCLRE1C variant and TCR beta V- and J-gene trimming emerged from a later analysis.

Sequencing was done on a sample of PBMCs. This sequence was found in a woman in her twenties or thirties in good health and CMV-seronegative.

The CDR3 bases are TGTGCCAGCAGTGGGGCAGACGCAGTTACCCCTGGAAACACCATATATTTT. Amino acids: CASSGADAVTPGNTIYF. This chain connects TRBV6-1 to TRBJ1-3; the D is unclear. Per germline, CDR1 MNHNS and CDR2 SASEGT. Trimming shortened V by 4 bases and J by 2 bases, and 18 bases separated the two germline ends. This CDR3 region has 17 residues.